This T cell receptor (beta chain) was found in a study of T cells in Graves' hyperthyroidism and ophthalmopathy. Study-level results: The model forecast ophthalmopathy, anticipating it by a median around 6.5 months before onset.

This clonotype has more than one count but fewer than ten. Its antigen is unknown. Germline CDR1 reads LNHDA; CDR2 reads SQIVND (reference sequence). The CDR3 contains 16 residues. Trimming cost V 3 bases and J 4 bases; bases outside gene matches: 11. Regions amplified from RNA transcripts were the TCR beta CDR3 regions. The TCR CDR3 was amplified in a first-round RT-PCR using the HTBI primer set. TCRdb reprocessed the multiplex PCR reads with MiXCR, giving one entry per CDR3 protein. The sample yields roughly 710,000 distinct CDR3 sequences, under 45% seen once. Sequences were obtained from blood. The chain links TRBV19 to TRBJ2-7; 8 nucleotides align to TRBD2. This TCR was recovered from a middle-aged woman with Graves' hyperthyroidism. The CDR3 coding sequence is TGTGCCAGTAGTATGTATTTACGGGGGGGGGTGTACGAGCAGTACTTC. Residues: CASSMYLRGGVYEQYF.